The 20 T cell receptor beta chains below all came from one sample that was sequenced in a study of cytomegalovirus exposure and HLA in healthy donors. PCR used 60 Vbeta primers and 13 Jbeta primers. Here immunoSEQ multiplex PCR was the method, and the copy in TCRdb shows in-frame clones only, minus some. In all, the sample yields approximately 150,000 clones. The sequencing sample was made of PBMCs. The receptor set was obtained from a woman aged 50 to 65 in good health and CMV-seronegative.

The CDR3 coding sequence is TGTGCCAGCAGCCAAGCGGGAGCAGTCTACAATGAGCAGTTCTTC. Amino acid sequence: CASSQAGAVYNEQFF. This chain connects TRBV4-2 to TRBJ2-1, with D perhaps TRBD2 (6 bases). The CDR3 runs 15 residues. The V and J ends lost 1 base and 3 bases respectively, with 10 bases between them. Germline V CDR1 and CDR2: LGHNA, YNFKEQ.

Regarding this clone: A read error may account for a junction end that differs from germline. This chain joins TRBV4-3 and TRBJ1-4; no clear D gene. The CDR3 has 16 amino acids. From germline, CDR1 is LGHNA and CDR2 YSLEER. The CDR3, as DNA: TGCGCCAGCAGTCAAGTCCCCGGGAACCTTAATGAAAAACTGTTTTTT. This sequence encodes CASSQVPGNLNEKLFF.

V usage is TRBV15 and J usage is TRBJ2-7; no clear D. V was trimmed by 0 bases and J by 10 bases, leaving 10 bases between them. The V gene's germline CDR1 is LNHNV and CDR2 YYDKDF (reference sequence). This CDR3 has 12 amino acids. The CDR3 coding sequence is TGTGCCACCAGCAGAGACTTCAGAATCCAGTACTTC. Amino acids: CATSRDFRIQYF.

With respect to this clone: In the same sample, other DNA sequences code for this CDR3. The genes are TRBV19 and TRBJ2-7; D may be TRBD1 (6 bases). Trimming pared 3 bases from V and 4 bases from J, leaving 13 bases between. CDR1 is LNHDA and CDR2 is SQIVND in the germline V gene (reference sequence). The CDR3 loop spans 14 amino acids. The CDR3 bases are TGTGCCAGTAGTATGGGGCAGGGGTCATACGAGCAGTACTTC. It yields the protein CASSMGQGSYEQYF.

This chain connects TRBV29-1 to TRBJ2-2; the D gene is possibly TRBD1 (6 bases). CDR3 length equals 13 residues. Germline V gives CDR1 SQVTM, CDR2 ANQGSEA. Trimming stripped 3 bases from V and 5 bases from J, with 10 bases between. The CDR3 bases are TGCAGCGTTGATGGGGGCGGTACCGGGGAGCTGTTTTTT. It codes for CSVDGGGTGELFF.

The CDR3 DNA follows: TGTGCCAGCAGTCCGCGACAGGGAGGCACCGGGGAGCTGTTTTTT. Its protein product is CASSPRQGGTGELFF. The chain combines TRBV27 with TRBJ2-2, with D perhaps TRBD1 (7 bases). Germline values: CDR1 MNHEY, CDR2 SMNVEV (reference sequence). The CDR3 contains 15 residues. V was shortened by 5 bases and J by 4 bases, with 14 bases between the two germline ends.

This chain links TRBV18 with TRBJ2-1, with D maybe TRBD2 (7 bases). The germline V gene encodes CDR1 KGHSH and CDR2 LQKENI. V was shortened by 4 bases and J by 2 bases, with 12 bases between the two germline ends. The CDR3 consists of 15 residues. The CDR3 sequence is CASSQTGGAYNEQFF. DNA for the CDR3: TGTGCCAGCTCACAGACGGGGGGCGCCTACAATGAGCAGTTCTTC.

This rearrangement joins TRBV6-1 to TRBJ1-5; perhaps TRBD1 as D (5 bases). The CDR3 covers 16 residues. The germline V gene has CDR1 MNHNS and CDR2 SASEGT. The V and J ends lost 0 bases and 7 bases respectively, with 16 bases between them. CDR3 residues: CASSEAGAGRVQPQHF. The CDR3 DNA reads as TGTGCCAGCAGTGAAGCAGGGGCAGGGCGAGTACAGCCCCAGCATTTT.

The rearrangement uses TRBV27 and TRBJ2-7, with 7 bases that match TRBD2. The CDR3 is 15 amino acids. Germline CDR1 reads MNHEY; CDR2 reads SMNVEV (reference sequence). J gave up 0 bases and V 6 bases, and 8 bases lay outside the gene matches. The CDR3 loop is CASRLLAAASYEQYF. The CDR3 DNA follows: TGTGCCAGCAGACTTCTAGCGGCCGCCTCCTACGAGCAGTACTTC.

The V and J genes are TRBV5-1 and TRBJ2-3, with 9 bases identical to TRBD2. The CDR3 runs 14 residues. V gave up 6 bases and J gave up 2 bases; unmatched junction bases: 4. The germline gives CDR1 SGHRS, CDR2 YFSETQ. CDR3: CASKLAGITDTQYF. The CDR3 DNA reads as TGCGCCAGCAAGCTAGCGGGGATCACAGATACGCAGTATTTT.

V is TRBV5-1 and J is TRBJ1-1, with 8 bases identical to TRBD1. V lost 3 bases to trimming and J lost 4 bases; unmatched junction nucleotides: 5. Germline-derived CDR1 and CDR2 are SGHRS and YFSETQ. CDR3 length: 14 amino acids. The CDR3 DNA reads as TGCGCCAGCAGCTCCGGACAGGGAGGCACTGAAGCTTTCTTT. Its translation: CASSSGQGGTEAFF.

V usage is TRBV5-1 and J usage is TRBJ2-3; possibly TRBD1 for D (6 bases). The CDR3 contains 15 residues. The V and J ends lost 0 bases and 1 base respectively, with 9 bases between them. The V gene's germline CDR1 is SGHRS and CDR2 YFSETQ. CDR3 DNA: TGCGCCAGCAGCTTGGAAGGGACACGCACAGATACGCAGTATTTT. Translation: CASSLEGTRTDTQYF.

The chain has TRBV30 and TRBJ1-1; a weak D match, TRBD1 (6 bases). This CDR3 comprises 12 residues. CDR1 and CDR2 (germline): GTSNPN, SVGIG (reference sequence). V was shortened by 3 bases and J by 6 bases, with 11 bases between the two germline ends. The CDR3 is CAWSGQQPEAFF. The CDR3 DNA sequence: TGTGCCTGGAGCGGACAGCAGCCTGAAGCTTTCTTT.

The gene calls are TRBV12-5 and TRBJ1-1; no clear D. Trimming removed 0 bases at V and 5 bases at J, with 19 bases between. The CDR3 loop spans 17 amino acids. Germline lookup yields CDR1 LGHNT and CDR2 FRNRAP. This CDR3 reads CASGLVTWAGRRTEAFF. CDR3 in DNA: TGTGCTAGTGGTTTGGTAACCTGGGCGGGGAGGAGGACTGAAGCTTTCTTT.

V is TRBV11-2 and J is TRBJ2-7; the match to TRBD1 covers 9 bases. Germline CDR1 and CDR2: SGHAT and FQNNGV. V dropped 5 bases and J dropped 3; count of bases not matched to a gene: 8. The CDR3 length is 15 residues. Here the CDR3 DNA reads TGTGCCAGCAGCAGTCGACAGGGGGGTTTCTACGAGCAGTACTTC. Its protein is CASSSRQGGFYEQYF.

The V gene is TRBV6-6, the J gene TRBJ2-7; 9 bases line up with TRBD1. The CDR3 is 14 amino acids. The germline V gene has CDR1 MNHNY and CDR2 SVGAGI (reference sequence). Trimming cost V 7 bases and J 6 bases; bases outside gene matches: 10. The CDR3 loop reads CASIPGDRAGEQYF. CDR3 bases: TGTGCCAGCATCCCAGGGGACAGGGCCGGCGAGCAGTACTTC.

The chain has TRBV6-5 and TRBJ2-7; 9 bases map to TRBD2. V lost 7 bases and J lost 2; bases outside the gene matches: 9. This CDR3 region has 15 residues. CDR1 is MNHEY, CDR2 SVGAGI, per germline. CDR3 loop: CASTYGAGGTYEQYF. The CDR3 bases are TGTGCCAGCACCTACGGGGCGGGAGGGACCTACGAGCAGTACTTC.

V and J are TRBV18 and TRBJ1-1; TRBD1 is a possible D gene (5 bases). CDR3 length: 13 amino acids. The germline gives CDR1 KGHSH, CDR2 LQKENI. With 3 bases removed from V and 8 bases from J, the gap between germline ends came to 13 bases. CDR3 in DNA: TGTGCCAGCTCACCGTCGACAGATCTAGAAGCTTTCTTT. This codes for CASSPSTDLEAFF.

V usage is TRBV19 and J usage is TRBJ2-7, with 11 bases matching TRBD2. Germline CDR1 LNHDA, CDR2 SQIVND (reference sequence). The CDR3 has 19 residues. The ends lost 1 base at V and 0 bases at J; junction bases unmatched: 11. The CDR3 nucleotides are TGTGCCAGTAGTATAGCGGCAATAGCGGGGGGGCCCATCTCCTACGAGCAGTACTTC. Protein sequence: CASSIAAIAGGPISYEQYF.

The chain is built from TRBV4-2 and TRBJ2-1; tentatively, D is TRBD2 (6 bases). Trimming took off 1 base at V and 6 bases at J, with 16 bases between the two ends. Germline values: CDR1 LGHNA, CDR2 YNFKEQ. The CDR3 has 16 amino acids. The CDR3 DNA sequence: TGTGCCAGCAGCCAAGCCGTCGGCGGGGCCTTCAATGAGCAGTTCTTC. Its translation: CASSQAVGGAFNEQFF.